The clone carrying this T cell receptor (beta chain) has at least ten counts. Its antigen is currently unknown. This record comes from a study of T cells in Graves' hyperthyroidism and ophthalmopathy. Authors of the study amplified TCR beta CDR3 regions from RNA transcripts. The primer set for the first-round RT-PCR of the TCR CDR3 was HTBI. TCRdb passed the multiplex PCR reads through MiXCR, listing each CDR3 protein once. The sample yields about 400,000 distinct CDR3 sequences, 14% to 15% seen once. The CDR3 runs 16 residues. Germline loops: CDR1 SQVTM, CDR2 ANQGSEA. Unmatched junction bases numbered 8, after V lost 4 bases and J lost 1 base. Newly diagnosed hyperthyroidism patients aged 18 to 65 years had disease lasting under 2 months. Every diagnosis used clinical symptoms, serum thyroxine and TRAb, thyroid ultrasound and orbital computed tomography. Points from the study as a whole: The majority of expanded thyroid clonotypes above 0.001 also appeared in blood.

Source material: blood. The TCR originated in a woman under 40 with Graves' hyperthyroidism. This chain connects TRBV29-1 to TRBJ2-1; 9 bases map to TRBD2. The chain's CDR3 is CSVGAIAGASYNEQFF. The CDR3 nucleotides are TGCAGCGTTGGTGCGATAGCGGGAGCGTCCTACAATGAGCAGTTCTTC.